Presented here are 22 T cell receptor beta chains from one specimen sequenced in a study of regulatory T cells in long-lasting Graves disease (dated by TCRdb to the early 2020s). Read against the paper, the sample's time point label means: newly diagnosed GD, antithyroid drugs for less than 3 months. For both TCR sequencing and RNA sequencing, RNA was extracted from PBMCs in TRIzol. The protocol used for the library was multiplex PCR. The reads were generated on an Illumina HiSeq 4000. CDR3 regions were amplified by Arm-PCR with iRepertoire HTBI primers to construct TCR beta libraries. Through fastp at Q25 and MiXCR, TCRdb rebuilt clones from the public reads, retaining in-frame beta chains. Entries that share a CDR3 protein sequence are merged under the most common genes and DNA. The sample table shows roughly 500,000 distinct CDR3 sequences, and 13% are seen once. Approximately 9.3% of the sample is taken by the ten largest.

The same data also went into a second study, on T cells in Graves' hyperthyroidism and ophthalmopathy.

The starting material was peripheral blood mononuclear cells (PBMCs), obtained at new diagnosis, from a patient treated with antithyroid drugs. Source of these receptors: a man under 40 with Graves disease. Donor details come from another sample of the same person, matched by shared clones.

This clonotype was seen more than once but under ten times. An end of the junction differs from the germline gene, which may be a read error. This chain uses TRBV12-3 or TRBV12-4 with TRBJ2-1; tentatively, D is TRBD1 (5 bases). The CDR3 covers 16 residues. CDR3 in DNA: TGTGCCACCAGTGATGGAGTGTCAGGGATTTGGAATGAGCAGTTCTTC. This gives the protein CATSDGVSGIWNEQFF.

The table lists this clonotype with many counts. CDR3 sequence reads: CASSGTPASPLHF. The CDR3 coding sequence is TGTGCCAGCAGTGGGACTCCGGCCTCACCCCTCCACTTT. The V and J genes are TRBV2 and TRBJ1-6; no firm D call. The germline V gene encodes CDR1 SNHLY and CDR2 FYNNEI. V was shortened by 4 bases and J by 10 bases, with 11 bases between the two germline ends. CDR3 length: 13 residues.

There are a few counts of this clonotype. The rearrangement joins TRBV20-1 to TRBJ2-2; weak D call: TRBD2 (5 bases). V lost 6 bases, J lost 6 bases, and 17 bases lay in between. Germline V gene lookup returns CDR1 DFQATT and CDR2 SNEGSKA (reference sequence). This CDR3 contains 14 residues. In DNA form, the CDR3 reads TGCAGTGCCCCCCCCGAGGGAACCCCCGGGGAGCTGTTTTTT. This sequence encodes CSAPPEGTPGELFF.

This clonotype was counted many times. CDR3 sequence (DNA): TGCAGTGCTAGGGGCACCCTATCAGGGTCCTACGAGCAGTACTTC. It yields the protein CSARGTLSGSYEQYF. The chain has TRBV20-1 and TRBJ2-7; D perhaps matches TRBD1 (5 bases). This CDR3 contains 15 residues. The V end lost 3 bases, the J end lost 1 base, and 16 bases lay between the germline ends. CDR1 and CDR2 (germline): DFQATT, SNEGSKA (reference sequence).

This chain uses TRBV10-3 with TRBJ2-6; no clear D. Germline loops: CDR1 ENHRY, CDR2 SYGVKD. CDR3 length: 16 residues. Trimming removed 9 bases from V and 0 bases from J, with 15 bases in between. CDR3 loop: CAIWGSPNSGANVLTF. As DNA, the CDR3 is TGTGCCATTTGGGGTTCCCCTAACTCTGGGGCCAACGTCCTGACTTTC.

The sample holds many counts of this clonotype. The chain combines TRBV6-5 with TRBJ2-3; perhaps TRBD2 as D (6 bases). Trimming shortened V by 4 bases and J by 4 bases, and 15 bases separated the two germline ends. Germline V lookup: CDR1 MNHEY, CDR2 SVGAGI. The length of the CDR3 is 15 residues. CDR3 bases: TGTGCCAGCAGTTCAAGAGGCGGGGCCCCAGATACGCAGTATTTT. Translated, it gives CASSSRGGAPDTQYF.

This clonotype was observed at least ten times. The rearrangement links TRBV28 to TRBJ1-1; 8 nucleotides align to TRBD1. This CDR3 has 15 amino acids. Germline-derived CDR1 and CDR2 are MDHEN and SYDVKM. V was pared by 2 bases and J by 1 base, with 3 bases of the junction left unmatched. The CDR3 DNA sequence: TGTGCCAGCAGTTTAGACAGGGGTACGAACACTGAAGCTTTCTTT. Translated, it gives CASSLDRGTNTEAFF.

V and J are TRBV4-2 and TRBJ2-7, with D unresolved. Trimming shortened V by 1 base and J by 0 bases, and 7 bases separated the two germline ends. The germline V gene encodes CDR1 LGHNA and CDR2 YNFKEQ. This CDR3 region has 14 residues. The CDR3 protein is CASSQGASSYEQYF. CDR3 nucleotides: TGTGCCAGCAGCCAAGGGGCCAGCTCCTACGAGCAGTACTTC.

The table lists this clonotype with many counts. The chain combines TRBV19 with TRBJ1-5; 10 bases align to TRBD1. J lost 6 bases, V lost 5 bases, and 4 bases had no gene match. Germline V gives CDR1 LNHDA, CDR2 SQIVND (reference sequence). The CDR3 spans 14 residues. The chain's CDR3 is CASSSTGGTQPQHF. The CDR3 nucleotides are TGTGCCAGTAGTTCGACAGGGGGCACTCAGCCCCAGCATTTT.

This clonotype was counted only a few times. V gene TRBV19 combines with J gene TRBJ1-2, with D perhaps TRBD1 (6 bases). V was trimmed by 4 bases and J by 4 bases, leaving 16 bases between them. The CDR3 is made up of 15 amino acids. CDR1 is LNHDA and CDR2 is SQIVND in the germline V gene (reference sequence). Here the CDR3 DNA reads TGTGCCAGTAGTACCTACAGGGAGCTGGGCTATGGCTACACCTTC. Amino acid sequence: CASSTYRELGYGYTF.

V usage is TRBV20-1 and J usage is TRBJ2-3; 10 nucleotides agree with TRBD2. Germline-derived CDR1 and CDR2 are DFQATT and SNEGSKA (reference sequence). V lost 5 bases to trimming and J lost 3 bases; unmatched junction nucleotides: 8. The CDR3 has 15 amino acids. CDR3 region: CSAVLAGRITDTQYF. CDR3 coding DNA: TGCAGTGCTGTACTAGCGGGAAGGATTACAGATACGCAGTATTTT.

The table lists this clonotype with many counts. The V call is TRBV3-1, the J call TRBJ2-1; possible D gene TRBD2, 6 bases. CDR1 is LGHDT, CDR2 YNNKEL, per germline (reference sequence). The length of the CDR3 is 15 residues. V gave up 5 bases and J gave up 6 bases, with 17 bases separating them. In DNA form, the CDR3 reads TGTGCCAGCAGCGATACGGGAGCTGGACTCAATGAGCAGTTCTTC. It codes for CASSDTGAGLNEQFF.

The genes are TRBV4-1 and TRBJ1-3; D uncertain. There are 12 residues in the CDR3. Trimming pared 2 bases from V and 3 bases from J, leaving 2 bases between. CDR1 and CDR2 (germline): MGHRA, YSYEKL. CDR3 sequence reads: CASSQIGNTIYF. The CDR3 bases are TGCGCCAGCAGCCAAATTGGAAACACCATATATTTT.

This clonotype appeared many times. This sequence joins TRBV3-1 and TRBJ2-7; maybe TRBD2 (6 bases). CDR3 size: 16 residues. V was trimmed by 1 base and J by 2 bases, leaving 15 bases between them. The germline V gene has CDR1 LGHDT and CDR2 YNNKEL (reference sequence). The CDR3, as DNA: TGTGCCAGCAGCCAAGCGCCCCAACCGGGGGCCTACGAGCAGTACTTC. Its translation: CASSQAPQPGAYEQYF.

The rearrangement links TRBV29-1 to TRBJ1-2, with D unclear. V lost 6 bases, J lost 5 bases, and 10 bases lay in between. CDR1 SQVTM and CDR2 ANQGSEA come from the germline V gene. There are 11 residues in the CDR3. The CDR3 region is CSVPGAYGYTF. The CDR3 DNA reads TGCAGCGTCCCCGGTGCGTATGGCTACACCTTC.

This clonotype came up many times. This sequence joins TRBV25-1 and TRBJ1-2; 10 bases are shared with TRBD1. From germline, CDR1 is MGHDK and CDR2 SYGVNS. This CDR3 region has 15 residues. Trimming cost V 4 bases and J 6 bases; bases outside gene matches: 8. The CDR3 nucleotides are TGTGCCAGCAGTGGACTGACAGGGGGCAAGGATGGCTACACCTTC. Protein: CASSGLTGGKDGYTF.

This clonotype was picked up many times. The V call is TRBV20-1, the J call TRBJ2-5; 11 nucleotides match TRBD1. Per the germline V gene, CDR1 is DFQATT and CDR2 is SNEGSKA (reference sequence). The CDR3 runs 14 residues. With 6 bases clipped from V and 5 bases from J, the junction kept 8 bases outside the gene matches. CDR3 region: CSATGTGGSETQYF. CDR3 in DNA: TGCAGTGCAACCGGGACAGGGGGAAGTGAGACCCAGTACTTC.

At least ten counts were recorded for this clonotype. The gene calls are TRBV7-9 and TRBJ2-1; D is ambiguous. Trimming stripped 10 bases from V and 8 bases from J, with 6 bases between. This CDR3 has 9 amino acids. CDR1 is SEHNR, CDR2 FQNEAQ, per germline (reference sequence). DNA of the CDR3: TGTGCCACCCGGGATGAGCAGTTCTTC. Its translation is CATRDEQFF.

This clonotype occurred a few times. The chain carries TRBV7-2 and TRBJ1-5; unclear D gene. Trimming removed 1 base at V and 5 bases at J, with 21 bases between. The germline V gene encodes CDR1 SGHTA and CDR2 FQGNSA. This CDR3 has 18 residues. The CDR3 DNA follows: TGTGCCAGCAGCTTAGGGGAAAGACTCAGCGTAACCTATCAGCCCCAGCATTTT. This sequence encodes CASSLGERLSVTYQPQHF. Using reference TRBV7-2 and TRBJ1-5 for the parts outside the CDR3, the full variable domain is GAGVSQSPSNKVTEKGKDVELRCDPISGHTALYWYRQSLGQGLEFLIYFQGNSAPDKSGLPSDRFSAERTGGSVSTLTIQRTQQEDSAVYLCASSLGERLSVTYQPQHFGDGTRLSIL.

The chain uses TRBV20-1 and TRBJ1-2; no clear D. V was pared by 0 bases and J by 1 base, with 9 bases between. Germline CDR1 is DFQATT and CDR2 is SNEGSKA (reference sequence). The CDR3 has 14 amino acids. DNA for the CDR3: TGCAGTGCTAGAGATCACCGGGGTAACTATGGCTACACCTTC. Amino acid sequence: CSARDHRGNYGYTF.

The sample holds many counts of this clonotype. The rearrangement joins TRBV11-2 to TRBJ2-5, with TRBD1 identical over 9 bases. The CDR3 extends over 16 amino acids. Trimming took 5 bases from V and 4 from J; bases not matched to a gene: 11. Germline CDR1 is SGHAT and CDR2 is FQNNGV. The CDR3 DNA reads as TGTGCCAGCAGCCTACCCTGGGACAGGGACGGAGAGACCCAGTACTTC. This codes for CASSLPWDRDGETQYF.

This clonotype was picked up many times. J is TRBJ2-5 and V is TRBV29-1; D perhaps matches TRBD2 (7 bases). CDR1 SQVTM and CDR2 ANQGSEA come from the germline V gene. This CDR3 has 16 residues. V was trimmed by 1 base and J by 5 bases, leaving 20 bases between them. Written as DNA, the CDR3 is TGCAGCGTTGAAGGCGGCGCCCGGGGGGCCGCGGAGACCCAGTACTTC. It is translated as CSVEGGARGAAETQYF.